This T cell receptor (beta chain) was obtained from a study of cytomegalovirus exposure and HLA in healthy donors (dated by TCRdb to about 2017). About the study as a whole: An earlier analysis of under 600 of the donors reported approximately 290 Gb of sequence data and some 120 million unique TCR beta sequences from approximately 180 million T cells. An early release covering about 600 HLA-typed donors comprised about 300 gigabases of sequencing data and some 79 million unique TCR sequences. Among the roughly 370 genotyped donors, around 81% belonged to the genetic ancestry cluster associated with self-reported Caucasian donors. The aim of the study was to test whether cataloging public T cell receptors could identify signatures of past pathogen exposure. The study used immunosequencing to profile the T cell repertoires of approximately 650 subjects and linked those repertoires to cytomegalovirus serostatus. In addition to the first cohort of approximately 670 subjects, a separate validation cohort of 130 or so different subjects was used. The study combined high-throughput TCR immunosequencing, statistical association of individual TCRs with disease status, and machine learning to predict cytomegalovirus infection status. To study patterns of TCR occurrence, a later analysis re-analyzed previously published TCR beta repertoires from 666 donors and added high-resolution HLA genotyping. The later analysis used no new phenotypic data to find candidate immune exposures, relying instead on TCR beta sequences and their occurrence across donors. In an earlier analysis of 587 of the donors, high-throughput TCR beta sequencing was used to judge whether each TCR beta V gene segment behaved as functional or pseudogenic. Donor age, sex, ethnicity and CMV serostatus were collected together with the repertoire data. A later genetic analysis took genome-wide SNP genotypes for about three fifths of the 666 donors and used that subset as a discovery cohort. All discovery cohort repertoires had been generated on a single sequencing platform. HLA typing covered class I and class II loci at four-digit resolution. Typing coverage varied by locus: roughly 620-640 donors for A, B, C, DRB1 and DQB1; roughly 510 for DQA1; over 600 for DPA1; approximately 490 for DPB1. Because of strong linkage in the cohort, 5 or 6 DR-DQ haplotypes were treated as single units for association and clustering. Among some 400 genotyped donors of the cohort, an average of around 240,000 unique TCR beta nucleotide sequences were sequenced per donor, about a sixth of them non-productive.

The cohort consisted of approximately 670 healthy bone marrow donors. At the time of sampling, every cohort member was nominally healthy, though immune exposures that went unrecorded were likely present. The donor tested CMV seronegative and was one of the 352 seronegative cohort members. Every donor gave a peripheral blood sample, and the peripheral blood mononuclear cells from that sample were used for TCR beta sequencing. Genomic DNA was extracted from the blood cell samples with the Qiagen DNeasy Blood Extraction Kit. The CDR3 runs 13 residues from the cysteine to the phenylalanine. Here the CDR3 DNA is all that survives: 39 bases in frame from base 1. At the junction V is shortened by 4 bases and J by 5 bases, with 10 bases in between. Based on the germline V gene, the CDR1 and CDR2 sequences are SGHDT and YYEEEE. Points the paper makes about the study in general: Compared with the roughly 670-donor mean, donors in an Asian-associated ancestry cluster had fewer N-insertions in productive TCRs, according to a later genetic analysis. In an earlier analysis of 450 to 750 of the donors, most TCR beta V segments appeared in productive rearrangements about 87% or about 30% of the time, broadly matching IMGT annotations. A total of 150 to 200 TCR beta chains were listed by the study as associated with cytomegalovirus. The classifier was reported to diagnose cytomegalovirus status with high specificity and sensitivity in both the original cohort and the validation cohort. Because counts were too low, around 17 rarely observed V segments, including chromosome 9 orphons, were left out of the earlier analysis of some 600 of the donors. A further reported finding was that TCR beta sequences accurately predicted the HLA-A and HLA-B alleles for most subjects in the first cohort. According to a later analysis, most CMV-associated TCR beta chains appeared to be HLA-restricted, and the HLA associations seemed to be driven largely by CMV exposure. An association between a missense DCLRE1C variant and V-gene and J-gene trimming of TCR beta chains was found in a later genetic analysis and replicated in an independent cohort. A few of the identified cytomegalovirus-associated TCR beta chains were confirmed in vitro to be specific for cytomegalovirus antigens. Assigning TCR associations to individual alleles was difficult when HLA alleles, especially DR and DQ, strongly co-occurred. Specific HLA alleles were associated with over 15,000 TCR beta sequences at a false discovery rate of 0.05 in a later analysis. Correlated functional status among segregating V segments might reflect linkage disequilibrium, but an unknown experimental factor could not be ruled out. In a later analysis, HLA-associated TCR beta chains were found to be more clonally expanded and to have lower generation probabilities than equally common non-associated chains. Some IMGT-functional V segments, including TRBV6-2 and TRBV6-3, could not be told apart with the 87-base-pair reads, so those segments were excluded. While some public TCRs were present in many individuals, most TCR sequences turned up only very rarely across donors. A cluster of highly shared sequence variants was judged likely to be a technical artifact of the sequencing pipeline. Because some donors lacked HLA typing at each locus, the association tests relied only on the typed subset. According to a later analysis, parvovirus B19, influenza, CMV and Epstein-Barr virus appeared linked to several top co-occurrence clusters. The authors suggested that the approach could potentially be generalized to other disease states and immunological phenotypes. Sequencing depth was assumed to be roughly uniform across donors in the presence/absence analyses, though that assumption may not hold. In a later analysis, the rate of TCR association differed among HLA loci, with DRB1 alleles having the most associated TCRs and HLA-C alleles having the fewest. This cohort had only TCR beta chains sequenced, and the lack of alpha or paired-chain data limited which features could be detected. CMV serostatus was the only immune exposure information available for the cohort.

Library generation was performed with the immunoSEQ multiplex PCR assay. For the multiplex PCR, a mixture combining 60 forward primers for TCR Vbeta segments and 13 reverse primers for TCR Jbeta segments was used. The CDR3 region of rearranged TCR beta genes was amplified from genomic DNA with a multiplex PCR assay. Amplified TCR beta libraries were sequenced as 87-base-pair reads on the Illumina HiSeq System. As for the original processing: Across the 700 or so repertoires, a later analysis counted roughly 77 million unique TCR beta chains, around 11 million of which were shared by at least two donors. Raw reads were error-corrected and collapsed into unique sequences with a nearest-neighbor algorithm that merged closely related sequences to remove PCR and sequencing errors. Alignment of CDR3 sequences to IMGT reference sequences was used to assign V, D and J gene segments. For a sequence to be retained, at least a six-nucleotide match to both a V gene segment and a J gene segment was required. Rearrangements were classified as productive when the CDR3 lacked stop codons and remained in frame with V and J, and all other rearrangements were classified as non-productive. CDR3 was defined according to IMGT convention as the region running from the second conserved V-encoded cysteine to the conserved J-encoded phenylalanine. Sequences without an unambiguous match to a single V gene segment were excluded from the earlier analysis of several hundred of the donors. An earlier analysis of approximately 590 of the donors called V segments functional above 56.7% productive rearrangements and segregating when the between-donor standard deviation exceeded 5%. A statistical classification framework was developed to diagnose cytomegalovirus status using the catalog of TCR beta chain sequences. In a later analysis, TCR nucleotide sequences were compared against IMGT/GENE-DB human TR gene sequences so that V and J genes could be assigned. Using the TCRdist pipeline, a later analysis assigned CDR3 sequences along with most-parsimonious VDJ recombination scenarios. A later analysis defined each TCR beta chain by its CDR3 amino acid sequence plus V-gene family, and excluded reads lacking a unique V-gene family. In a later analysis, a few hundred highly shared, low-generation-probability nucleotide sequences were removed to address suspected cross-contamination and a sequencing artifact. In a later analysis, a clonal expansion index was calculated for each public chain from normalized within-repertoire ranks of inferred template counts. In a later analysis, generation probabilities were computed with a VDJ recombination model fitted to out-of-frame rearrangements, and the resulting probabilities were checked against IGoR. In a later analysis, hypergeometric tests were used to score TCR-TCR, TCR-HLA and TCR-CMV co-occurrence, with a repertoire-size bias correction applied to TCR pairs. False discovery rates were estimated in a later analysis by permuting HLA or CMV assignments 20 times. A later analysis grouped co-occurring TCRs with DBSCAN, adding TCRdist sequence similarity when clustering within HLA-allele-positive subsets. Co-occurrence clustering excluded repertoires with fewer than 30,000 or more than 120,000 public chains, plus five with anomalous nucleotide sharing. Here the immuneACCESS table is served through TCRdb, limited to in-frame sequences with V and J called. Missing clones are a known gap in these copies; in checked studies unresolved V genes cover under half, and the rest lacks a known reason. V and J calls and clone size follow that table, whereas D and trimming were derived from the DNA. The sample's table lists a count of 100,000 to 150,000 clones. The top ten clonotypes cover approximately 1.5% of the sample.

Remarks on this clone: The specificity of this receptor is unknown.

The sequencing input was PBMCs. The chain employs TRBV5-6 and TRBJ2-4; the D gene is not confidently resolved. This receptor was obtained from a woman aged 40 to 49 in good health and CMV-seronegative. DNA sequence: TGTGCCAGCAGCCTAGACTTGGAAAACATTCAGTACTTC. This is translated as CASSLDLENIQYF.